This entry lists 8 T cell receptor beta chains sequenced from one sample in a study of cytomegalovirus exposure and HLA in healthy donors. Data came from immunoSEQ multiplex PCR; TCRdb stores just in-frame clones and leaves some out. The table lists approximately 70,000 clones, about 94% of them singletons. The source material was PBMCs. All receptors derive from a woman in her late teens or twenties in good health and CMV-seronegative.

The V call is TRBV5-1, the J call TRBJ1-6; D gene uncertain. The CDR3 length is 16 residues. Germline-derived CDR1 and CDR2 are SGHRS and YFSETQ. Trimming took 0 bases from V and 7 from J, leaving 14 bases between them. CDR3 region: CASSLVGESGNSPLHF. The CDR3 nucleotides are TGCGCCAGCAGCTTGGTCGGGGAAAGTGGGAATTCACCCCTCCACTTT.

The chain is built from TRBV19 and TRBJ2-5; 11 bases agree with TRBD2. This CDR3 has 19 residues. Germline V gives CDR1 LNHDA, CDR2 SQIVND (reference sequence). After removal of 4 bases from V and 5 bases from J, the junction contained 18 bases not matched to a gene. In nucleotides, the CDR3 is TGTGCCAGTAGTACGCTGACTAGCGGGGAACCCTCCCAATATGAGACCCAGTACTTC. It specifies CASSTLTSGEPSQYETQYF.

This chain uses TRBV7-6 with TRBJ2-1, with 11 bases fitting TRBD2. Germline values: CDR1 SGHVS, CDR2 FNYEAQ. The CDR3 is 20 residues long. J was trimmed by 0 bases and V by 1 base; bases with no gene match: 11. The CDR3 DNA is TGTGCCAGCAGCTTAGATATCTTGACTAGCGGGGAATCCTCCTACAATGAGCAGTTCTTC. The encoded protein is CASSLDILTSGESSYNEQFF.

This chain connects TRBV7-2 to TRBJ1-2; D is ambiguous. CDR3 size: 16 residues. The germline V and J ends were trimmed by 5 bases and 5 bases, with 21 bases remaining between them. Germline V CDR1 and CDR2: SGHTA, FQGNSA. The DNA for the CDR3 is TGTGCCAGCAGCCTCACTACCCCCTCTAGGAGGTATGGCTACACCTTC. Translation gives CASSLTTPSRRYGYTF.

The chain uses TRBV27 and TRBJ2-1; 8 nucleotides line up with TRBD1. The germline V gene encodes CDR1 MNHEY and CDR2 SMNVEV (reference sequence). The CDR3 is made up of 15 amino acids. J lost 4 bases, V lost 0 bases, and 2 bases had no gene match. The CDR3 DNA is TGTGCCAGCAGTTTATCAACAGGGGGATACAATGAGCAGTTCTTC. Translated, it gives CASSLSTGGYNEQFF.

The chain carries TRBV12-5 and TRBJ1-4; a weak D match, TRBD1 (5 bases). The CDR3 contains 15 residues. CDR1 LGHNT and CDR2 FRNRAP come from the germline V gene. V shed 5 bases and J shed 3 bases, with 13 bases lying between them. CDR3 region: CASGSRDWANEKLFF. CDR3 nucleotide sequence: TGTGCTAGTGGTAGCAGGGATTGGGCTAATGAAAAACTGTTTTTT.

This sequence joins TRBV4-2 and TRBJ2-1; TRBD2 agrees at 9 bases. CDR3 length: 15 amino acids. Germline lookup yields CDR1 LGHNA and CDR2 YNFKEQ. Trimming removed 2 bases from V and 5 bases from J; junction bases left unmatched: 4. CDR3 DNA: TGTGCCAGCAGCCAAAGGCGACTAGCGGACAATGAGCAGTTCTTC. Translating it yields CASSQRRLADNEQFF.

This chain joins TRBV6-5 and TRBJ2-7, with D perhaps matching TRBD2 (5 bases). This CDR3 has 13 amino acids. Trimming cost V 5 bases and J 4 bases, with 12 bases left between them. The germline CDR1 and CDR2 sequences are MNHEY and SVGAGI. DNA of the CDR3: TGTGCCAGCAGTGGGAGAAGGGCGTACGAGCAGTACTTC. Translating it yields CASSGRRAYEQYF.